The 3 T cell receptor beta chains presented below share a single source sample, sequenced in a study of CD8 T cells in ankylosing spondylitis. TCRdb re-called the 5' RACE reads with MiXCR, one entry per CDR3 protein. The sample carries 300,000 to 350,000 distinct CDR3 sequences, roughly 14% recorded once. Sequenced: blood, either unsorted or a sorted T cell fraction (not recorded which). The receptors here all came from a male donor with ankylosing spondylitis or in good health (not recorded which).

The V and J genes are TRBV7-2 and TRBJ2-1; perhaps TRBD2 as D (5 bases). Germline CDR1 and CDR2: SGHTA and FQGNSA. The CDR3 sequence is 17 residues long. V was clipped by 7 bases and J by 0 bases, with 19 bases between them. The CDR3 nucleotides read TGTGCCAGCACCCCCAGGAGATCGGGGAGCTCCTACAATGAGCAGTTCTTC. Its translation: CASTPRRSGSSYNEQFF.

The chain is built from TRBV5-1 and TRBJ2-7; 7 nucleotides align to TRBD2. The CDR3 covers 15 residues. V shed 3 bases and J 0 bases; nucleotides not matched to a gene: 6. Looked up from germline, CDR1 is SGHRS and CDR2 is YFSETQ. The CDR3 reads CASSSGRGYSYEQYF. The CDR3 DNA sequence: TGCGCCAGCAGCTCAGGGAGGGGCTACTCCTACGAGCAGTACTTC.

V gene TRBV2 combines with J gene TRBJ2-1; 8 positions agree with TRBD1. CDR1 SNHLY and CDR2 FYNNEI come from the germline V gene. This CDR3 contains 15 residues. V gave up 5 bases and J gave up 2 bases; unmatched junction bases: 5. CDR3 DNA: TGTGCCAGCAGTACGGACAGGGCAACCTACAATGAGCAGTTCTTC. It is translated as CASSTDRATYNEQFF.